This T cell receptor beta chain stems from a study of blood T cell repertoires in COVID-19. Germline V lookup: CDR1 LGHDT, CDR2 YNNKEL (reference sequence). This CDR3 has 17 amino acids. Trimming shortened V by 2 bases and J by 5 bases, and 22 bases separated the two germline ends. Assay used: immunoSEQ multiplex PCR; TCRdb lists only in-frame clones, some missing. Among 400,000 to 500,000 clones listed, about nine tenths were seen once. Sequencing was done on a sample of peripheral blood. V gene TRBV3-1 (or the pseudogene TRBV3-2) combines with J gene TRBJ2-7; D is possibly TRBD2 (5 bases). This sequence was found in a woman aged 30 to 39 with active or convalescent COVID-19. For the CDR3, the DNA is TGTGCCAGCAGCCAACGATTGAGATCGGGGTTAAAGGACGAGCAGTACTTC. This translates into CASSQRLRSGLKDEQYF.